The rows below give T cell receptor beta chains drawn from one sample of a study of post-analysis software for immune sequencing data. Via MiXCR, TCRdb re-called the PCR reads, giving one row per CDR3 protein. The sample records about 570,000 distinct CDR3 sequences, approximately 31% being singletons. Material for sequencing was blood. The receptors stem from a girl aged 2-17 years with multiple sclerosis. Both conserved end residues are trimmed from each CDR3. Each record gives: J gene, V gene, CDR3 protein.

>.|TRBV5-1
ASSPMTGHEQY
>.|TRBV7-9
ASSLQNGGALAKNIQY
>TRBJ2-3|TRBV5-6
ASSWGSSGTDTQY
>TRBJ2-4|TRBV6-1
ASSDTSAVAKNIQY
>TRBJ2-7|TRBV20-1
SARTSGGYEQY
>TRBJ2-1|TRBV7-3
ASSLTGTTGGEQF
>TRBJ2-7|TRBV6-2/TRBV6-3
ASKEQGPHEQY
>TRBJ1-5|TRBV7-2
ASSLNMYQPQH
>TRBJ2-3|TRBV2
ASSWTGEGDTQY
>TRBJ1-4|TRBV5-1
ASSLEGSTNEKLF
>TRBJ1-1|TRBV5-1
ASRRGQLNTEAF
>TRBJ1-4|TRBV7-8
ASSSIRQGGLEKLF
>TRBJ2-5|TRBV27
ASRGSGGWETQY
>TRBJ2-7|TRBV5-1
ASSLLSSGDLYEQY
>TRBJ1-2|TRBV12-3/TRBV12-4
ASSSTWTGGLAGYT
>TRBJ2-3|TRBV6-5
ASTQRGIITDTQY
>TRBJ2-1|TRBV5-5
ASSWDSPSYNEQF
>TRBJ1-1|TRBV29-1
SAQPFSSRNTEAF
>TRBJ2-1|TRBV4-1
ATASLAGGRVEQF
>TRBJ2-3|TRBV20-1
SARAAGQGTDTQY
>TRBJ1-2|TRBV4-1
ASSHIQGLQGYT
>TRBJ2-7|TRBV16
ASSQSVEQY
>TRBJ2-2|TRBV18
ASSPPGATGELF
>TRBJ2-7|TRBV5-1
ASSGLGLAGPGSSYEQY
>TRBJ2-5|TRBV6-5
ASSRPGASGETQY
>TRBJ1-2|TRBV10-3
AISDLQGNYGYT
>TRBJ1-2|TRBV18
ASSPIDWGYGYT
>TRBJ2-3|TRBV29-1
SVELAEDTQY
>TRBJ2-3|TRBV19
ASSASRTGKPDTQY
>TRBJ2-2|TRBV9
ASSVGRDRARELF
>TRBJ2-5|TRBV12-3/TRBV12-4
ASSPGDRAVGETQY
>TRBJ1-2|TRBV3-1
ASSQDRWDYGHT
>TRBJ2-3|TRBV7-2
ASSLETRTLDTQY
>TRBJ2-1|TRBV5-6
ASSLAGLSSNEQF